This passage covers 16 T cell receptor beta chains from one sample sequenced in a study of T cell responses to AZD1222 COVID-19 vaccine. Assay used: immunoSEQ multiplex PCR; TCRdb lists only in-frame clones, some missing. The sample has about 130,000 clones, 90% to 95% seen once. Here the sequenced sample was peripheral blood, taken on day 0 of AZD1222 vaccination. These TCRs come from an adult in good health.

The chain couples TRBV2 to TRBJ1-4; possible D gene TRBD1, 5 bases. Trimming stripped 4 bases from V and 7 bases from J, with 13 bases between. The CDR3 spans 14 residues. CDR1 is SNHLY and CDR2 is FYNNEI in the germline V gene. CDR3 coding DNA: TGTGCCAGCAGTGCAGCCCCAGGGAGTGAAAAACTGTTTTTT. Protein: CASSAAPGSEKLFF.

V usage is TRBV27 and J usage is TRBJ1-3; weak D call: TRBD1 (5 bases). This CDR3 contains 14 residues. The germline gives CDR1 MNHEY, CDR2 SMNVEV (reference sequence). Between the trimmed V and J ends, which lost 6 bases and 2 bases, there was a span of 11 bases. The CDR3 here is CASSDGGPGNTIYF. As DNA, the CDR3 is TGTGCCAGCAGCGACGGGGGTCCTGGAAACACCATATATTTT.

The V call is TRBV7-9, the J call TRBJ1-2, with D unresolved. The CDR3 length is 11 residues. CDR1 SEHNR and CDR2 FQNEAQ come from the germline V gene (reference sequence). Trimming left V 5 bases short and J 10 bases short, with 11 bases between. The CDR3 here is CASSITTYYTF. DNA for the CDR3: TGTGCCAGCAGCATCACAACGTACTACACCTTC.

The chain combines TRBV5-4 with TRBJ2-1; unclear D gene. The V and J ends lost 0 bases and 4 bases respectively, with 5 bases between them. Germline values: CDR1 SGHNT, CDR2 YYREEE (reference sequence). The CDR3 length is 13 residues. DNA of the CDR3: TGTGCCAGCAGCTTGGAACAGTACAATGAGCAGTTCTTC. Translation: CASSLEQYNEQFF.

This chain connects TRBV2 to TRBJ1-4, with 10 bases that match TRBD1. Trimming at V came to 5 bases and at J to 7 bases, leaving 7 bases not matched to a gene. Germline CDR1 SNHLY, CDR2 FYNNEI. This CDR3 spans 15 amino acids. DNA for the CDR3: TGTGCCAGCAGTACCGGGACAGGGGTTGTTGAAAAACTGTTTTTT. It is translated as CASSTGTGVVEKLFF.

This chain uses TRBV7-2 with TRBJ1-5; D is possibly TRBD1 (5 bases). Germline loops: CDR1 SGHTA, CDR2 FQGNSA. This CDR3 region has 13 residues. Trimming cost V 5 bases and J 6 bases, with 11 bases left between them. The CDR3 nucleotides are TGTGCCAGCAGCCTAGACAGCTCTCAGCCCCAGCATTTT. Amino acid sequence: CASSLDSSQPQHF.

V usage is TRBV29-1 and J usage is TRBJ1-2, with D possibly matching TRBD1 (5 bases). Germline values: CDR1 SQVTM, CDR2 ANQGSEA. The CDR3 spans 12 residues. V lost 8 bases to trimming and J lost 8 bases, with 18 bases between them. CDR3 coding DNA: TGCAGCACCGGACACCGGAGGCAGGGCTACACCTTC. It encodes CSTGHRRQGYTF.

CDR3 sequence reads: CASSPPWDDQETQYF. The CDR3 region has the DNA TGTGCCAGCAGCCCCCCCTGGGACGATCAAGAGACCCAGTACTTC. The chain recombines TRBV5-6 with TRBJ2-5, with D perhaps TRBD1 or TRBD2 (5 bases each). From germline, CDR1 is SGHDT and CDR2 YYEEEE. The CDR3 has 15 residues. The V gene lost 4 bases and the J gene lost 2 bases, with 15 bases spanning the gap.

This sequence joins TRBV27 and TRBJ1-5, with D hard to call. CDR3 size: 12 residues. Germline CDR1 is MNHEY and CDR2 is SMNVEV (reference sequence). V was clipped by 6 bases and J by 4 bases, with 7 bases between them. CDR3 DNA sequence: TGTGCCAGCAGGTTAGGGAATCAGCCCCAGCATTTT. Residues: CASRLGNQPQHF.

As to this clone: This specimen includes other DNA sequences encoding the same CDR3. V gene TRBV2 combines with J gene TRBJ2-7; D is possibly TRBD1 (6 bases). The CDR3 has 14 residues. V lost 6 bases, J lost 3 bases, and 15 bases lay in between. Germline assignment: CDR1 SNHLY and CDR2 FYNNEI. The CDR3 DNA reads as TGTGCCAGCAGCCTAGGGGGTATTGGCTACGAGCAGTACTTC. Translating gives CASSLGGIGYEQYF.

The V call is TRBV7-9, the J call TRBJ1-1; D ambiguous. V shed 5 bases and J shed 10 bases, with 8 bases lying between them. There are 10 residues in the CDR3. CDR1 is SEHNR and CDR2 is FQNEAQ in the germline V gene (reference sequence). CDR3 in DNA: TGTGCCAGCAGCGAGGTGGTAGCTTTCTTT. This sequence encodes CASSEVVAFF.

The gene calls are TRBV30 and TRBJ1-1; D may be TRBD1 (6 bases). Germline CDR1 and CDR2: GTSNPN and SVGIG (reference sequence). The germline V and J ends were trimmed by 4 bases and 2 bases, with 11 bases remaining between them. This CDR3 comprises 13 residues. CDR3 in amino acids: CAWNPGVNTEAFF. CDR3 sequence (DNA): TGTGCCTGGAACCCAGGGGTAAACACTGAAGCTTTCTTT. Based on the CDR3 plus reference TRBV30 and TRBJ1-1, the full variable domain is SQTIHQWPATLVQPVGSPLSLECTVEGTSNPNLYWYRQAAGRGLQLLFYSVGIGQISSEVPQNLSASRPQDRQFILSSKKLLLSDSGFYLCAWNPGVNTEAFFGQGTRLTVV.

V and J are TRBV6-5 and TRBJ1-1; D remains ambiguous. Germline CDR1 MNHEY, CDR2 SVGAGI. The ends were cut back, 0 bases at V and 0 bases at J, with 11 bases in the middle. This CDR3 comprises 16 residues. The CDR3 sequence: CASSYSNGPMNTEAFF. For the CDR3, the DNA is TGTGCCAGCAGTTACTCGAACGGACCGATGAACACTGAAGCTTTCTTT.

The V call is TRBV5-1, the J call TRBJ2-1, with 9 bases matching TRBD2. Germline lookup yields CDR1 SGHRS and CDR2 YFSETQ. The CDR3 is 17 amino acids. After removal of 0 bases from V and 6 bases from J, the junction contained 10 bases not matched to a gene. The CDR3 DNA follows: TGCGCCAGCAGCTTGGTGGGCGGGAGGGTTATTGGCAATGAGCAGTTCTTC. Protein sequence: CASSLVGGRVIGNEQFF.

The chain links TRBV10-3 to TRBJ2-1; 14 nucleotides line up with TRBD2. The CDR3 covers 15 residues. Trimming took 6 bases from V and 3 from J; bases not matched to a gene: 1. Looked up from germline, CDR1 is ENHRY and CDR2 is SYGVKD. The CDR3 spells CAIRGTSGSYNEQFF. The CDR3 DNA follows: TGTGCCATCAGAGGGACTAGCGGGAGCTACAATGAGCAGTTCTTC.

The J gene is TRBJ1-1, the V gene TRBV19; D perhaps matches TRBD1 (5 bases). Per germline, CDR1 LNHDA and CDR2 SQIVND (reference sequence). Trimming pared 3 bases from V and 6 bases from J, leaving 17 bases between. The CDR3 sequence is 15 residues long. The CDR3 DNA reads TGTGCCAGTAGTATTTTCGGGGGGGGTATGGCTGAAGCTTTCTTT. It translates to CASSIFGGGMAEAFF.